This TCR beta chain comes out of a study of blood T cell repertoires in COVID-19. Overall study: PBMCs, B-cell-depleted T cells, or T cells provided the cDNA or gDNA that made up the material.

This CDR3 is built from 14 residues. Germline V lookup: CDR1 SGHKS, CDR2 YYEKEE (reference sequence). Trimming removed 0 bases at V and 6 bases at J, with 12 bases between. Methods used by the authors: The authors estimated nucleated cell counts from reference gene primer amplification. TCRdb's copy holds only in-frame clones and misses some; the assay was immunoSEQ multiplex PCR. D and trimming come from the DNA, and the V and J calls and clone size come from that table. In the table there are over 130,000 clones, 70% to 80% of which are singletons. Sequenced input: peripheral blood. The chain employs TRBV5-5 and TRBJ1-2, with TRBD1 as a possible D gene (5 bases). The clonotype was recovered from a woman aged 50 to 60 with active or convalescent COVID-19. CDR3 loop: CASSLDPPTDGYTF. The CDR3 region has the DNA TGTGCCAGCAGCTTGGACCCCCCGACAGATGGCTACACCTTC.